This T cell receptor (beta chain) was captured by sequencing in a study of PD-L1 blockade in urothelial cancer. Noted time point: peripheral blood 6 weeks after treatment start. This CDR3 comprises 12 residues. The V and J ends lost 1 base and 6 bases respectively, with 7 bases between them. Looked up from germline, CDR1 is SGHTA and CDR2 is FQGNSA. Assay: immunoSEQ multiplex PCR; the TCRdb copy retains only in-frame clones and omits some. The table lists approximately 83,000 clones, roughly 83% of them singletons. This specimen consisted of PBMCs, obtained around atezolizumab (anti-PD-L1) treatment. This sequence was found in a man in his 70s with urothelial cancer. J is TRBJ2-7 and V is TRBV7-2, with D unresolved. The CDR3 region is CASSLVSVEQYF. DNA of the CDR3: TGTGCCAGCAGCTTAGTAAGCGTCGAGCAGTACTTC.